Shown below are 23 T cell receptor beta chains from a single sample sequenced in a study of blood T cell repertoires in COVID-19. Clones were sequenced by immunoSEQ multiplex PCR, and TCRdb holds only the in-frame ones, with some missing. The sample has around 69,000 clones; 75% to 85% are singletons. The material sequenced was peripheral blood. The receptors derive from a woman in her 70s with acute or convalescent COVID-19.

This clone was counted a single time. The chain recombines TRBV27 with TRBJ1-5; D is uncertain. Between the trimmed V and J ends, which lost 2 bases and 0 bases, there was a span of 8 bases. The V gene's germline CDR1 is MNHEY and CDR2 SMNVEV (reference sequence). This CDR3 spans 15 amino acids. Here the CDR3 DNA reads TGTGCCAGCAGTTTAGCAGGCTATAGCAATCAGCCCCAGCATTTT. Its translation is CASSLAGYSNQPQHF.

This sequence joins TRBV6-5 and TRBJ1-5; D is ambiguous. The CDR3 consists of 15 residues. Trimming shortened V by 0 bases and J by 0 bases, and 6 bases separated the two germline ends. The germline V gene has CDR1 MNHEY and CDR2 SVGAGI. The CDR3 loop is CASSYSPYSNQPQHF. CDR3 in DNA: TGTGCCAGCAGTTACTCTCCTTATAGCAATCAGCCCCAGCATTTT.

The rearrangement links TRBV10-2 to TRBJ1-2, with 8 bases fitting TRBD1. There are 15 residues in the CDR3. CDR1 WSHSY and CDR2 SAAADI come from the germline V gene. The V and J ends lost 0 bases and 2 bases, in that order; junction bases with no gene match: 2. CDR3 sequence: CASSESRTGNYGYTF. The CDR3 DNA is TGCGCCAGCAGTGAGTCGAGGACAGGGAACTATGGCTACACCTTC.

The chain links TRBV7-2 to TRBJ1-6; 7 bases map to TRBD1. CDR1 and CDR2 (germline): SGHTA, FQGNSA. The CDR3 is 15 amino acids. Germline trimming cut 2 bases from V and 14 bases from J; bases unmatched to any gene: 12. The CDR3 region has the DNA TGTGCCAGCAGCTTAAAGTTGGCAGGGGGACGAACCCTCCACTTT. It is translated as CASSLKLAGGRTLHF.

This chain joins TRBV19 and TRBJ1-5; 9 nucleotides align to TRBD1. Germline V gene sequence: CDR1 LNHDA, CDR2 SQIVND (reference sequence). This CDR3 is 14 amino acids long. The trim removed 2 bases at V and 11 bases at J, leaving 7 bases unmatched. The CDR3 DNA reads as TGTGCCAGTAGTATAACAGGGGGCTGGGAAGCCCAGCATTTT. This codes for CASSITGGWEAQHF.

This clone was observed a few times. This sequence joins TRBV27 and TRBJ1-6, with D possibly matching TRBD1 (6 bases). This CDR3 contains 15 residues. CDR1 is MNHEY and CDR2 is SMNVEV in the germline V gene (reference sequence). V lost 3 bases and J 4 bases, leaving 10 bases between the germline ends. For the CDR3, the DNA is TGTGCCAGCAGTTTTTTACAGGGATATAATTCACCCCTCCACTTT. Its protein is CASSFLQGYNSPLHF.

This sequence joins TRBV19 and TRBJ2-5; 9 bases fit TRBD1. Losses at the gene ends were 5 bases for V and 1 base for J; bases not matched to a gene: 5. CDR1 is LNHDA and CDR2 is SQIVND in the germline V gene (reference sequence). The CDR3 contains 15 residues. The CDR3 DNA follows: TGTGCCAGTAGTCTGGGACAGGGCACCCAAGAGACCCAGTACTTC. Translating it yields CASSLGQGTQETQYF. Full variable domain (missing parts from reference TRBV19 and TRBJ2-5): DGGITQSPKYLFRKEGQNVTLSCEQNLNHDAMYWYRQDPGQGLRLIYYSQIVNDFQKGDIAEGYSVSREKKESFPLTVTSAQKNPTAFYLCASSLGQGTQETQYFGPGTRLLVL.

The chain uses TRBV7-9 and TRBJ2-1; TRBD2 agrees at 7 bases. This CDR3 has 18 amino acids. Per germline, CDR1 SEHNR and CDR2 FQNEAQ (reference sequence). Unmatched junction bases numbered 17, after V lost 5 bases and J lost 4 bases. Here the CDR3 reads CASSAGLITLLKYNEQFF. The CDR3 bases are TGTGCCAGCAGCGCGGGACTAATAACCCTCCTAAAATACAATGAGCAGTTCTTC.

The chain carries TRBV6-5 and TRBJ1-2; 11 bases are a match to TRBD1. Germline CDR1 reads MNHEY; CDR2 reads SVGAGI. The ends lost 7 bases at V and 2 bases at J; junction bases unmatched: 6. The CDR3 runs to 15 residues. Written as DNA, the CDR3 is TGTGCCAGCATTGGACAGGGGGCCTTGAACTATGGCTACACCTTC. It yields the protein CASIGQGALNYGYTF.

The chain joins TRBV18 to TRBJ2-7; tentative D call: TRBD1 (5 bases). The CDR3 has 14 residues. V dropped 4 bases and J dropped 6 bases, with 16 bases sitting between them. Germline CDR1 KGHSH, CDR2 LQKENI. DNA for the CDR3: TGTGCCAGCTCACTGCAGGGTCGTCCCTTCGAGCAGTACTTC. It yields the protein CASSLQGRPFEQYF.

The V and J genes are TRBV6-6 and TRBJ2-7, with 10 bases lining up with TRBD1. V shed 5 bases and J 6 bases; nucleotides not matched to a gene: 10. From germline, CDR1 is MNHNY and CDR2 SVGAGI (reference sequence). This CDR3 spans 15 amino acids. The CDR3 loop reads CASSGVGTGVGEQYF. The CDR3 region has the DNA TGTGCCAGCAGTGGGGTGGGGACAGGGGTTGGCGAGCAGTACTTC.

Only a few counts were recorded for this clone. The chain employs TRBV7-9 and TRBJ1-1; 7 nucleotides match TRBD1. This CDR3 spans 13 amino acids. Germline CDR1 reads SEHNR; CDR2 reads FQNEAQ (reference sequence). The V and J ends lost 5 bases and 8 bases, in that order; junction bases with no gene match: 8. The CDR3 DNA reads TGTGCCAGCAGCCAGGACAGGCTTGGGGAAGCTTTCTTT. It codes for CASSQDRLGEAFF.

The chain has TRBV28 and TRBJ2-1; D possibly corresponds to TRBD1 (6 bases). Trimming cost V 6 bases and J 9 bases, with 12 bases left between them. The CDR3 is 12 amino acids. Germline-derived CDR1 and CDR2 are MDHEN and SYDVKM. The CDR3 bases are TGTGCCAGCAGACAGCCCAGGGGTGAGCAGTTCTTC. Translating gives CASRQPRGEQFF.

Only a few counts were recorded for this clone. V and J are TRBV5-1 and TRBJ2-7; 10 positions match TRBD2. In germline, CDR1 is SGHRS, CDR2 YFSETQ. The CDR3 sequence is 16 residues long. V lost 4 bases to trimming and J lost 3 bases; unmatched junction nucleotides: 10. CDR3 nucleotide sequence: TGCGCCAGCAGCCCACGGGTGAGCGGGAGGGACTACGAGCAGTACTTC. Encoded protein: CASSPRVSGRDYEQYF. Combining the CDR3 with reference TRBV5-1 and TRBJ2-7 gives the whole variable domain KAGVTQTPRYLIKTRGQQVTLSCSPISGHRSVSWYQQTPGQGLQFLFEYFSETQRNKGNFPGRFSGRQFSNSRSEMNVSTLELGDSALYLCASSPRVSGRDYEQYFGPGTRLTVT.

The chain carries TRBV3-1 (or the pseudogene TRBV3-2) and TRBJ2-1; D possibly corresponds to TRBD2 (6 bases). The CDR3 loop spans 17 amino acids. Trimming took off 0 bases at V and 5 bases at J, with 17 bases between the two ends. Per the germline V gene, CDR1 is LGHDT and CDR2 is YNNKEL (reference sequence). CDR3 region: CASSQESGDSLHNEQFF. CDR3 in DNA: TGTGCCAGCAGCCAAGAAAGTGGGGACTCACTCCACAATGAGCAGTTCTTC.

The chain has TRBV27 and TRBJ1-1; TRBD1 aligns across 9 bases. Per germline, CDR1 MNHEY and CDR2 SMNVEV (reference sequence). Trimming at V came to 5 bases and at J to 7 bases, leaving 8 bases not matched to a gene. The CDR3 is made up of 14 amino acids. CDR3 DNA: TGTGCCAGCAGTCAAAGACAGGGGGTAGGTGAAGCTTTCTTT. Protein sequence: CASSQRQGVGEAFF.

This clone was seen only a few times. In DNA, the CDR3 is TGTGCCAGCAGTGAAGGAGGAATAATAAACCTTAGCAATCAGCCCCAGCATTTT. This encodes CASSEGGIINLSNQPQHF. J is TRBJ1-5 and V is TRBV2; D is unclear. The germline gives CDR1 SNHLY, CDR2 FYNNEI. The CDR3 is 18 residues long. V was shortened by 1 base and J by 0 bases, with 16 bases between the two germline ends. Filled out from reference TRBV2 and TRBJ1-5, the complete variable domain reads EPEVTQTPSHQVTQMGQEVILRCVPISNHLYFYWYRQILGQKVEFLVSFYNNEISEKSEIFDDQFSVERPDGSNFTLKIRSTKLEDSAMYFCASSEGGIINLSNQPQHFGDGTRLSIL.

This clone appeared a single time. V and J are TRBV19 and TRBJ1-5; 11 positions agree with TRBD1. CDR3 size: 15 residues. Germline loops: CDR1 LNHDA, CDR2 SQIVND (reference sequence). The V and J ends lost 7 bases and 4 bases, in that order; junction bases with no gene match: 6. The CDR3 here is CASMGDRGLNQPQHF. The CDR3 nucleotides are TGTGCCAGTATGGGGGACAGGGGGTTGAATCAGCCCCAGCATTTT.

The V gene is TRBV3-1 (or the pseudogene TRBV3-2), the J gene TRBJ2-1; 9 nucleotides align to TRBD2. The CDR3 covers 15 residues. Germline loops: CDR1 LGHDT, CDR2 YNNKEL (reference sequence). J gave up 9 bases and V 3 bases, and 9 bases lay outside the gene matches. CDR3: CASSHGAGGPVEQFF. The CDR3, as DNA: TGTGCCAGCAGCCATGGGGCGGGAGGGCCGGTTGAGCAGTTCTTC.

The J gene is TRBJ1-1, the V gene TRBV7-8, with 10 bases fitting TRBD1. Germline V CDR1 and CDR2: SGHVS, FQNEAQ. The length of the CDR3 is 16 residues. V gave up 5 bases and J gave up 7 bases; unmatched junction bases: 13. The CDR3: CASSRGTGALKGEAFF. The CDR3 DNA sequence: TGTGCCAGCAGCCGCGGGACAGGGGCCCTCAAGGGTGAAGCTTTCTTT.

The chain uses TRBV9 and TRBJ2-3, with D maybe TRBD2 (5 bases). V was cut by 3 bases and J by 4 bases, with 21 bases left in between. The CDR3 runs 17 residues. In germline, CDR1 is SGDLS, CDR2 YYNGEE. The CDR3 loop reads CASSAPFGWRLSDTQYF. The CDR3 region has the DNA TGTGCCAGCAGCGCCCCCTTCGGCTGGAGGTTGTCAGATACGCAGTATTTT.

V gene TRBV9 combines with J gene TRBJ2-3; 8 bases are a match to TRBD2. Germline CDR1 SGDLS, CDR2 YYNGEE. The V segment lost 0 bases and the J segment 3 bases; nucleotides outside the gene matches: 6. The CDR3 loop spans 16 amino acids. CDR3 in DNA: TGTGCCAGCAGCGTAGCTACGGGGGGGTTTACAGATACGCAGTATTTT. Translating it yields CASSVATGGFTDTQYF.

The CDR3 sequence: CASGVLGTGKLFF. CDR3 DNA: TGTGCCAGCGGAGTGCTTGGGACAGGGAAGCTGTTTTTT. V is TRBV2 and J is TRBJ2-2, with TRBD1 identical over 9 bases. The V gene end was trimmed by 8 bases and the J gene end by 12 bases; junction bases not matched to a gene: 10. Germline V gene lookup returns CDR1 SNHLY and CDR2 FYNNEI. The CDR3 runs 13 residues.